Below, 14 T cell receptor beta chains from the same sample are listed, as sequenced in a study of cytomegalovirus exposure and HLA in healthy donors. The PCR made use of 60 Vbeta and 13 Jbeta primers. Measured with immunoSEQ multiplex PCR; TCRdb has only the in-frame clones, and not every one. The sample carries about 160,000 clones, approximately 78% recorded once. The sequenced material came from PBMCs. These receptor sequences come from a male donor in good health and CMV-seronegative.

This sequence joins TRBV6-5 and TRBJ2-1; 8 bases match TRBD2. V was pared by 0 bases and J by 5 bases, with 6 bases of the junction left unmatched. Germline CDR1 is MNHEY and CDR2 is SVGAGI. The CDR3 is made up of 16 amino acids. CDR3 sequence: CASSYSYSGIDNEQFF. The DNA of the CDR3 is TGTGCCAGCAGTTACTCGTATAGCGGGATCGACAATGAGCAGTTCTTC.

V usage is TRBV2 and J usage is TRBJ2-1; perhaps TRBD1 as D (5 bases). The CDR3 contains 12 residues. V was shortened by 4 bases and J by 8 bases, with 9 bases between the two germline ends. The germline gives CDR1 SNHLY, CDR2 FYNNEI. The CDR3 coding sequence is TGTGCCAGCAGTGCACAGGCCTATGAGCAGTTCTTC. Translated: CASSAQAYEQFF.

Worth noting for this clone: A junction end diverges from the germline sequence, so it may reflect a read error. V gene TRBV18 combines with J gene TRBJ1-1; the match to TRBD1 covers 8 bases. In germline, CDR1 is KGHSH, CDR2 LQKENI. The CDR3 covers 14 residues. CDR3 in amino acids: CASSGQGGDTEALF. In DNA, the CDR3 is TGTGCCAGCTCAGGACAGGGAGGAGACACTGAAGCTCTCTTT. The full variable domain, rest sourced from reference TRBV18 and TRBJ1-1, is NAGVMQNPRHLVRRRGQEARLRCSPMKGHSHVYWYRQLPEEGLKFMVYLQKENIIDESGMPKERFSAEFPKEGPSILRIQQVVRGDSAAYFCASSGQGGDTEALFGQGTRLTVV.

The genes are TRBV29-1 and TRBJ2-5; TRBD1 aligns across 7 bases. The germline CDR1 and CDR2 sequences are SQVTM and ANQGSEA. The V segment lost 7 bases and the J segment 0 bases; nucleotides outside the gene matches: 11. The CDR3 contains 15 residues. The chain's CDR3 is CSGTHGTVYQETQYF. CDR3 bases: TGCAGCGGAACCCACGGGACAGTGTACCAAGAGACCCAGTACTTC.

This chain joins TRBV14 and TRBJ2-7, with 9 bases aligning to TRBD1. CDR1 and CDR2 (germline): SGHDN, FVKESK. V lost 5 bases to trimming and J lost 3 bases; unmatched junction nucleotides: 2. CDR3 length: 13 amino acids. CDR3 DNA sequence: TGTGCCAGCAGCGCGGGACAGGGCTACGAGCAGTACTTC. Protein sequence: CASSAGQGYEQYF.

The J gene is TRBJ2-7, the V gene TRBV5-4; D is undetermined. CDR1 is SGHNT and CDR2 is YYREEE in the germline V gene (reference sequence). Trimming pared 0 bases from V and 7 bases from J, leaving 17 bases between. This CDR3 spans 15 amino acids. The CDR3 reads CASSLEVSRVREQYF. In DNA form, the CDR3 reads TGTGCCAGCAGCTTGGAAGTCAGTCGAGTGAGGGAGCAGTACTTC.

The chain links TRBV2 to TRBJ1-1, with D hard to call. From germline, CDR1 is SNHLY and CDR2 FYNNEI. Trimming shortened V by 0 bases and J by 3 bases, and 11 bases separated the two germline ends. CDR3 length equals 15 residues. Here the CDR3 reads CASSEARVGDTEAFF. As DNA, the CDR3 is TGTGCCAGCAGTGAAGCGAGGGTTGGGGACACTGAAGCTTTCTTT.

The gene calls are TRBV18 and TRBJ2-2, with unresolved D. V lost 2 bases, J lost 2 bases, and 3 bases lay in between. Germline V lookup: CDR1 KGHSH, CDR2 LQKENI. This CDR3 contains 13 residues. DNA for the CDR3: TGTGCCAGCTCACCAGGCAACACCGGGGAGCTGTTTTTT. Translated, it gives CASSPGNTGELFF.

Comment on this clone: The junction departs from germline at one end; a sequencing error may be responsible. This chain uses TRBV6-5 with TRBJ2-6; 7 bases are a match to TRBD1. CDR3 size: 15 residues. Germline values: CDR1 MNHEY, CDR2 SVGAGI. CDR3 residues: CASSPTGAGANGLTF. The CDR3 DNA follows: TGTGCCAGCAGCCCCACAGGGGCTGGGGCCAACGGCCTGACTTTC.

The chain uses TRBV27 and TRBJ2-1; 13 bases map to TRBD2. The CDR3 has 16 amino acids. CDR1 is MNHEY and CDR2 is SMNVEV in the germline V gene (reference sequence). V trimming: 5 bases; J trimming: 8 bases; junction bases outside the gene matches: 9. The CDR3, as DNA: TGTGCCAGCAGTCCCCTGGGGACTAGCGGGAACGATGAGCAGTTCTTC. Protein product: CASSPLGTSGNDEQFF.

In DNA form, the CDR3 reads TGTGCCAGCATGGGTGGGCCCACCAGGACCTACAATGAGCAGTTCTTC. Amino acids: CASMGGPTRTYNEQFF. The chain employs TRBV7-2 and TRBJ2-1; D unclear. Germline CDR1 SGHTA, CDR2 FQGNSA. This CDR3 comprises 16 residues. Trimming shortened V by 7 bases and J by 2 bases, and 18 bases separated the two germline ends.

The V gene is TRBV7-2, the J gene TRBJ2-3; 8 bases agree with TRBD1. The V segment lost 5 bases and the J segment 6 bases; nucleotides outside the gene matches: 4. There are 13 residues in the CDR3. Per germline, CDR1 SGHTA and CDR2 FQGNSA. CDR3 sequence reads: CASSATGVDTQYF. The DNA of the CDR3 is TGTGCCAGCAGCGCGACAGGGGTGGATACGCAGTATTTT.

This chain connects TRBV6-1 to TRBJ2-7; D perhaps matches TRBD1 (5 bases). CDR3 length: 14 amino acids. Trimming cost V 7 bases and J 2 bases, with 15 bases left between them. Germline CDR1 reads MNHNS; CDR2 reads SASEGT. CDR3 sequence reads: CASITDTRAYEQYF. The DNA for the CDR3 is TGTGCCAGCATTACGGACACCAGAGCCTACGAGCAGTACTTC.

The chain combines TRBV27 with TRBJ2-3; D is unresolved. Trimming took 8 bases from V and 4 from J, leaving 10 bases between them. CDR3 length: 12 residues. CDR1 is MNHEY and CDR2 is SMNVEV in the germline V gene (reference sequence). The CDR3 DNA follows: TGTGCCAGCGTCTCCGGAGCAGATACGCAGTATTTT. It specifies CASVSGADTQYF.